This TCR beta chain appears in the sequencing data of a study of blood T cells in healthy people across ages. Study conclusions and caveats: A roughly linear fall in TCR beta diversity per million T cells was seen with increasing age.

PCR was performed a second time for about 7 to 12 cycles using a sample-barcoded 5' primer and a J-beta primer mix. Each CDR3 protein is one row after TCRdb ran MiXCR on the 5' RACE reads. This table has about 570,000 distinct CDR3 sequences, 25% to 30% appearing once. This clonotype was observed a handful of times. Its specificity is not known. The CDR3 consists of 13 residues. The germline gives CDR1 MNHEY, CDR2 SMNVEV (reference sequence). V lost 11 bases, J lost 0 bases, and 11 bases lay in between. The sample consisted of blood. The receptor comes from a woman aged 70-85 years in good health. V usage is TRBV27 and J usage is TRBJ2-4; no clear D gene. The CDR3 region has the DNA TGTGCCCGCGGAGATCTAGCCAAAAACATTCAGTACTTC. Its translation is CARGDLAKNIQYF.